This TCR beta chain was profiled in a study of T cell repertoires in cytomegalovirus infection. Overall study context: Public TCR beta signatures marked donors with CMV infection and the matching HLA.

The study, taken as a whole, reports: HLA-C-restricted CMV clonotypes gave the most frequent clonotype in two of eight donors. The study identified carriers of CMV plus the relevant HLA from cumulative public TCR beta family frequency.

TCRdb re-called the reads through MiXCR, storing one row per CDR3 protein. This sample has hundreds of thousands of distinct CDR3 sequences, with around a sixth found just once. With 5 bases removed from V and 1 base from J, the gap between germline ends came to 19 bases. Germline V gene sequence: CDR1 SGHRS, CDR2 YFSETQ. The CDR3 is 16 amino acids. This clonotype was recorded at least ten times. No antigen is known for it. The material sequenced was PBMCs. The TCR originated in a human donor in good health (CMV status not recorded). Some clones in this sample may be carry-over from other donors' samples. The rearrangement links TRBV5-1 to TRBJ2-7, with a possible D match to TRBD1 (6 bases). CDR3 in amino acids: CASSLWDTAISYEQYF. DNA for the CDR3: TGCGCCAGCAGTTTATGGGACACCGCGATTTCCTACGAGCAGTACTTC.